The 25 T cell receptor beta chains listed next were all sequenced from one sample in a study of blood T cell repertoires in COVID-19. The protocol was immunoSEQ multiplex PCR, while the TCRdb copy is restricted to in-frame clones and leaves out a portion. The table shows roughly 230,000 clones, with around 90% occurring only once. The source material was peripheral blood. All receptors derive from a woman in her sixties with COVID-19, enrolled during active disease.

The rearrangement uses TRBV6-2 or TRBV6-3 and TRBJ1-5; tentative D call: TRBD1 (5 bases). Germline V gene sequence: CDR1 MNHEY, CDR2 SVGEGT. Trimming cost V 6 bases and J 1 base, with 13 bases left between them. The CDR3 loop spans 15 amino acids. CDR3 region: CASSPTGGSNQPQHF. As DNA, the CDR3 is TGTGCCAGCAGCCCAACGGGGGGGAGCAATCAGCCCCAGCATTTT.

This chain uses TRBV9 with TRBJ1-6; D remains unclear. V was pared by 7 bases and J by 7 bases, with 15 bases between. CDR1 SGDLS and CDR2 YYNGEE come from the germline V gene. The CDR3 contains 14 residues. Here the CDR3 reads CASALGEENSPLHF. The CDR3, as DNA: TGTGCCAGCGCCCTCGGGGAGGAGAATTCACCCCTCCACTTT.

The chain joins TRBV4-1 to TRBJ2-7, with D perhaps matching TRBD1 (6 bases). The CDR3 loop spans 13 amino acids. V gave up 5 bases and J gave up 3 bases, with 11 bases separating them. Per germline, CDR1 MGHRA and CDR2 YSYEKL. In DNA form, the CDR3 reads TGCGCCAGCAGCTTCGACAGGAGCTACGAGCAGTACTTC. Translation gives CASSFDRSYEQYF.

V and J are TRBV5-1 and TRBJ1-2; maybe TRBD1 (5 bases). In germline, CDR1 is SGHRS, CDR2 YFSETQ. The CDR3 sequence is 15 residues long. Trimming removed 4 bases from V and 6 bases from J, with 19 bases in between. The CDR3, as DNA: TGCGCCAGCAGCCCCTTCGTTGGCAGGGCGGATGGCTACACCTTC. Amino acid sequence: CASSPFVGRADGYTF. The full variable domain, in which reference TRBV5-1 and TRBJ1-2 provide the parts outside the CDR3, is KAGVTQTPRYLIKTRGQQVTLSCSPISGHRSVSWYQQTPGQGLQFLFEYFSETQRNKGNFPGRFSGRQFSNSRSEMNVSTLELGDSALYLCASSPFVGRADGYTFGSGTRLTVV.

The chain recombines TRBV29-1 with TRBJ1-1, with TRBD1 matching over 8 bases. V lost 1 base, J lost 5 bases, and 9 bases stayed unmatched. The CDR3 has 15 residues. The germline V gene encodes CDR1 SQVTM and CDR2 ANQGSEA. CDR3 protein: CSVEGTDRARTEAFF. DNA of the CDR3: TGCAGCGTTGAAGGGACGGACAGGGCGAGGACTGAAGCTTTCTTT.

This chain joins TRBV9 and TRBJ1-3; a possible D gene is TRBD1 (5 bases). This CDR3 comprises 15 residues. Trimming stripped 4 bases from V and 0 bases from J, with 11 bases between. Germline V gene lookup returns CDR1 SGDLS and CDR2 YYNGEE. The CDR3 nucleotides read TGTGCCAGCAGCCGTGTTCAGGGCTCTGGAAACACCATATATTTT. Residues: CASSRVQGSGNTIYF.

The rearrangement uses TRBV21-1 and TRBJ2-7; the table's TRBD1 call for D was not verified on the DNA. TRBV21-1 is given as a pseudogene. CDR3 length: 14 amino acids. The DNA of the CDR3 is TGTGCCAGCAGCGAACAGGGCGGCCCCTACGAGCAGTACTTC. Its protein product is CASSEQGGPYEQYF.

The genes are TRBV5-1 and TRBJ1-2, with 7 nucleotides matching TRBD1. CDR3 size: 16 residues. The germline gives CDR1 SGHRS, CDR2 YFSETQ. V trimming: 4 bases; J trimming: 6 bases; junction bases outside the gene matches: 15. CDR3 coding DNA: TGCGCCAGCAGCCGGACAGGAGGGGGCTCGAGCGATGGCTACACCTTC. Amino acids: CASSRTGGGSSDGYTF.

The V and J genes are TRBV5-8 and TRBJ2-7; the D gene is possibly TRBD1 (5 bases). CDR1 and CDR2 from the germline V gene are SGHTS and YDEGEE. V lost 4 bases, J lost 6 bases, and 8 bases lay in between. This CDR3 has 11 residues. DNA of the CDR3: TGTGCCAGCAGCAAGACAGTCGAGCAGTACTTC. Residues: CASSKTVEQYF.

The chain recombines TRBV3-1 (or the pseudogene TRBV3-2) with TRBJ2-3; 12 bases match TRBD2. Germline lookup yields CDR1 LGHDT and CDR2 YNNKEL (reference sequence). This CDR3 has 16 residues. Unmatched junction bases numbered 6, after V lost 1 base and J lost 7 bases. CDR3 sequence reads: CASSQGLAGGKYTQYF. The CDR3 bases are TGTGCCAGCAGCCAAGGGCTAGCGGGGGGGAAATATACGCAGTATTTT.

This clone was seen just once. The J gene is TRBJ1-5, the V gene TRBV5-8; D is possibly TRBD1 (5 bases). V was cut by 7 bases and J by 6 bases, with 14 bases left in between. CDR3 length equals 13 residues. Germline V gene data show CDR1 as SGHTS and CDR2 as YDEGEE. CDR3 DNA sequence: TGTGCCAGCGGCAGGGATAGAGGTCAGCCCCAGCATTTT. Translated: CASGRDRGQPQHF.

The chain links TRBV5-4 to TRBJ1-1, with a weak D call TRBD1 (5 bases). V was cut by 0 bases and J by 10 bases, with 13 bases left in between. This CDR3 is built from 13 residues. Germline CDR1 SGHNT, CDR2 YYREEE (reference sequence). The CDR3 is CASSLVGAIGAFF. In DNA form, the CDR3 reads TGTGCCAGCAGCTTGGTAGGGGCCATAGGAGCTTTCTTT. The full variable domain, completed using reference TRBV5-4 and TRBJ1-1, is ETGVTQSPTHLIKTRGQQVTLRCSSQSGHNTVSWYQQALGQGPQFIFQYYREEENGRGNFPPRFSGLQFPNYSSELNVNALELDDSALYLCASSLVGAIGAFFGQGTRLTVV.

The chain combines TRBV7-3 with TRBJ2-1; 7 bases are a match to TRBD2. This CDR3 is 14 amino acids long. CDR1 and CDR2 (germline): SGHTA, FQGTGA. V lost 3 bases and J lost 4; bases outside the gene matches: 3. The CDR3 DNA reads TGTGCCAGCAGCTTTGGCGGGGGTTACAATGAGCAGTTCTTC. It specifies CASSFGGGYNEQFF. Complete variable domain (other parts from reference TRBV7-3 and TRBJ2-1): GAGVSQTPSNKVTEKGKYVELRCDPISGHTALYWYRQSLGQGPEFLIYFQGTGAADDSGLPNDRFFAVRPEGSVSTLKIQRTERGDSAVYLCASSFGGGYNEQFFGPGTRLTVL.

CDR3 in amino acids: CASSVRQNTEAFF. CDR3 sequence (DNA): TGTGCCAGTAGTGTACGACAGAACACTGAAGCTTTCTTT. V usage is TRBV19 and J usage is TRBJ1-1, with D unresolved. V dropped 5 bases and J dropped 1 base, with 8 bases sitting between them. CDR3 length: 13 amino acids. Germline V gene sequence: CDR1 LNHDA, CDR2 SQIVND (reference sequence).

V and J are TRBV13 and TRBJ2-1, with D possibly being TRBD2 (6 bases). V dropped 3 bases and J dropped 5 bases, with 11 bases sitting between them. The CDR3 is 14 residues long. Germline CDR1 PRHDT, CDR2 FYEKMQ (reference sequence). CDR3: CASSLGGRDNEQFF. The CDR3 DNA follows: TGTGCCAGCAGCTTGGGGGGTCGGGACAATGAGCAGTTCTTC. The full variable domain, completed using reference TRBV13 and TRBJ2-1, is AAGVIQSPRHLIKEKRETATLKCYPIPRHDTVYWYQQGPGQDPQFLISFYEKMQSDKGSIPDRFSAQQFSDYHSELNMSSLELGDSALYFCASSLGGRDNEQFFGPGTRLTVL.

V is TRBV4-3 and J is TRBJ1-2; weak D call: TRBD1 (5 bases). Germline CDR1 LGHNA, CDR2 YSLEER. CDR3 length equals 16 residues. Trimming left V 0 bases short and J 3 bases short, with 14 bases between. The CDR3 sequence: CASSQDRPGGHYGYTF. CDR3 bases: TGCGCCAGCAGCCAAGATCGTCCGGGGGGTCACTATGGCTACACCTTC.

This rearrangement joins TRBV5-1 to TRBJ1-5; the D is unclear. The CDR3 contains 16 residues. Trimming stripped 4 bases from V and 1 base from J, with 15 bases between. Germline V gene lookup returns CDR1 SGHRS and CDR2 YFSETQ. The CDR3 is CASSLGAGASNQPQHF. The CDR3 nucleotides are TGCGCCAGCAGCCTGGGTGCGGGCGCGAGCAATCAGCCCCAGCATTTT.

The chain recombines TRBV7-5 with TRBJ1-6; the D segment call TRBD1 is taken from the table without a DNA check. TRBV7-5 is noted as a pseudogene. The CDR3 contains 15 residues. The CDR3 here is CARSRRDRGNSPLHF. Here the CDR3 DNA reads TGTGCCAGAAGCCGCCGGGACAGGGGGAATTCACCCCTCCACTTT.

The chain combines TRBV7-3 with TRBJ2-3, with D uncertain. With 8 bases removed from V and 6 bases from J, the gap between germline ends came to 9 bases. Germline V gene sequence: CDR1 SGHTA, CDR2 FQGTGA. The CDR3 is 11 residues long. CDR3 protein: CASRAGDTQYF. The CDR3 nucleotides are TGTGCCAGCCGCGCCGGGGATACGCAGTATTTT.

The chain has TRBV2 and TRBJ1-6; D unclear. The V and J ends lost 4 bases and 7 bases respectively, with 8 bases between them. This CDR3 has 13 amino acids. Germline V gene data show CDR1 as SNHLY and CDR2 as FYNNEI. CDR3 in amino acids: CASSGGRNSPLHF. The DNA of the CDR3 is TGTGCCAGCAGTGGAGGGCGAAATTCACCCCTCCACTTT.

V gene TRBV6-1 combines with J gene TRBJ1-6; 11 nucleotides align to TRBD1. CDR3 length: 20 amino acids. The ends lost 3 bases at V and 7 bases at J; junction bases unmatched: 17. Germline CDR1 MNHNS, CDR2 SASEGT. CDR3 nucleotides: TGTGCCAGCAGTGACCCCGGACAGGGGGCAGCTATGGGGTACAATTCACCCCTCCACTTT. Residues: CASSDPGQGAAMGYNSPLHF.

This chain joins TRBV5-4 and TRBJ2-7, with 8 bases that match TRBD1. Germline V gene sequence: CDR1 SGHNT, CDR2 YYREEE (reference sequence). V lost 3 bases to trimming and J lost 3 bases; unmatched junction nucleotides: 5. This CDR3 contains 14 residues. This chain's CDR3 is CASSYRDRHYEQYF. Here the CDR3 DNA reads TGTGCCAGCAGCTACCGGGACAGGCACTACGAGCAGTACTTC.

This clone was counted a single time. CDR3 in DNA: TGTGCCAGCTCACCCCCGGGACAGGGGAATGTAGCTTTCTTT. This translates into CASSPPGQGNVAFF. This chain uses TRBV18 with TRBJ1-1; TRBD1 agrees at 10 bases. The CDR3 runs 14 residues. Germline loops: CDR1 KGHSH, CDR2 LQKENI. Trimming removed 3 bases from V and 10 bases from J; junction bases left unmatched: 8.

This clone appeared a single time. CDR3 sequence: CASSPGTTGLRGYTF. CDR3 nucleotides: TGTGCCAGCAGTCCGGGTACAACAGGGTTACGTGGCTACACCTTC. This chain joins TRBV6-5 and TRBJ1-2; maybe TRBD1 (6 bases). Per the germline V gene, CDR1 is MNHEY and CDR2 is SVGAGI. CDR3 length equals 15 residues. V gave up 5 bases and J gave up 7 bases, with 20 bases separating them.

The chain is built from TRBV1 and TRBJ2-2; whether TRBD1, the table's D call, matches the DNA was not checked. TRBV1 corresponds to a pseudogene. The CDR3 sequence is 14 residues long. The CDR3 reads CTSSPTGTPGELFF. CDR3 coding DNA: TGCACCAGCAGCCCGACAGGGACCCCCGGGGAGCTGTTTTTT.